The source of this T cell receptor beta chain is a study of response to subunit inactivated influenza vaccine. Germline CDR1 LGHDT, CDR2 YNNKEL (reference sequence). The CDR3 loop spans 15 amino acids. Trimming removed 4 bases at V and 6 bases at J, with 16 bases between. In TCRdb, the RT-PCR reads were re-called with MiXCR into one record per CDR3 protein. In the table there are just under 250,000 distinct CDR3 sequences, over 9% of which are singletons. On this clonotype: Its target is unknown.

General observations from the study: Authors proposed each seasonal influenza vaccination draws in few new T cells.

The specimen was non-naive T cells sorted from PBMCs, collected less than 15 days before vaccination. The V call is TRBV3-1, the J call TRBJ2-1; D is undetermined. This clonotype originated in a man between 45 and 60 years old who received an inactivated influenza vaccine. Written as DNA, the CDR3 is TGTGCCAGCAGCCTGGACCATATGCCGGTCAATGAGCAGTTCTTC. It specifies CASSLDHMPVNEQFF.